The entry that follows covers one T cell receptor beta chain sequence. Antigen unknown. The sample belongs to a study of CXCR3-negative and CXCR3-positive naive CD8 T cells. Overall study: Per-library TRB read counts averaged about 1.5 +/- 0.3 million, adding up to some 150 million in total. Study-wide findings and caveats: Naive subsets had comparable surface CD5; TCR strength was inferred from TRB CDR3 properties. Within a donor, both naive subsets shared TRBV-TRBJ usage, unlike memory cells. CXCR3-positive naive cells carried more hydrophobic TRB CDR3s than CXCR3-negative ones.

In preparing the TRB cDNA libraries, 5' RACE with UMI labels was used. After re-calling the 5' RACE reads, TCRdb lists one entry per CDR3 protein, DNA absent. The sample includes more than 75,000 distinct CDR3 sequences. Germline-derived CDR1 and CDR2 are MGHDK and SYGVNS. This CDR3 is 20 amino acids long. J is TRBJ1-4 and V is TRBV25-1; TCRdb's D call, TRBD1, is unchecked because there is no DNA. This sequence was found in a human donor in good health. Some clones in this sample may be carry-over from other donors' samples. The sample was naive CXCR3+ CD8+ T cells from blood. Subset given: CD45RO-CCR7+CD27+CD95- naive CD8+ T cells expressing CXCR3 (TNR3+). The CDR3 sequence is CASSEFIGDRVMMSDEKLFF. The full variable domain, with the rest looked up from reference TRBV25-1 and TRBJ1-4, is EADIYQTPRYLVIGTGKKITLECSQTMGHDKMYWYQQDPGMELHLIHYSYGVNSTEKGDLSSESTVSRIRTEHFPLTLESARPSHTSQYLCASSEFIGDRVMMSDEKLFFGSGTQLSVL.